This T cell receptor (beta chain) stems from a study of OX40 agonist ivuxolimab in advanced cancers. Study-wide context: At approximately 80% male, the cohort had a mean age of 60 years, ranging from roughly 23 to 80. Study-wide points: Expanded peripheral T cells had an undetermined antigen specificity. By week 6 at 0.1 to 3.0 mg/kg, blood CD4+ and CD8+ T cells had expanded clonally.

On this clone itself: What it binds is unknown.

In germline, CDR1 is SGHVS, CDR2 FQNEAQ. There are 13 residues in the CDR3. Trimming removed 5 bases at V and 1 base at J, with 6 bases between. TCRdb's table, derived via immunoSEQ multiplex PCR, lists solely in-frame clones and lacks some. The table has about 67,000 clones, about 88% seen once. The cohort excluded patients with autoimmune disease history or systemic immunosuppression. The origin of this receptor is an adult with an advanced solid tumor such as melanoma, head and neck, liver or kidney cancer. V and J are TRBV7-8 and TRBJ2-1; D unresolved. This material consisted of CD4+ or CD8+ T cells sorted from blood, taken in a trial of the OX40 agonist ivuxolimab. CDR3 bases: TGTGCCAGCAGCCTTCAATCCTACAATGAGCAGTTCTTC. Translation: CASSLQSYNEQFF.